This section outlines one T cell receptor (beta chain) sequence together with its context. CDR1 is MNHEY, CDR2 SMNVEV, per germline (reference sequence). CDR3 size: 16 residues. V dropped 1 base and J dropped 3; count of bases not matched to a gene: 5. Authors' processing steps: Estimation of nucleated cell counts was performed using reference gene primer amplification. Using immunoSEQ multiplex PCR, the repertoire was profiled, and TCRdb retains in-frame clones only, with some absent. From that table come the V and J calls and clone size; the DNA was used to work out D and trimming. The sample includes 30,000 to 45,000 clones, roughly 78% of them seen just once. This record belongs to a study of blood T cell repertoires in COVID-19. Study overall: Acute and convalescent COVID-19 specimens originated in the United States, Italy and Spain. From T cells, B-cell-depleted T cells, or PBMCs came the material, which was cDNA or gDNA.

The chain recombines TRBV27 with TRBJ2-3, with 9 bases fitting TRBD2. The clonotype was recovered from a man between 65 and 85 years old with acute or convalescent COVID-19. Sequencing used peripheral blood. The CDR3 bases are TGTGCCAGCAGTTTATATAGCGGGAGTTCGACAGATACGCAGTATTTT. Translation gives CASSLYSGSSTDTQYF.